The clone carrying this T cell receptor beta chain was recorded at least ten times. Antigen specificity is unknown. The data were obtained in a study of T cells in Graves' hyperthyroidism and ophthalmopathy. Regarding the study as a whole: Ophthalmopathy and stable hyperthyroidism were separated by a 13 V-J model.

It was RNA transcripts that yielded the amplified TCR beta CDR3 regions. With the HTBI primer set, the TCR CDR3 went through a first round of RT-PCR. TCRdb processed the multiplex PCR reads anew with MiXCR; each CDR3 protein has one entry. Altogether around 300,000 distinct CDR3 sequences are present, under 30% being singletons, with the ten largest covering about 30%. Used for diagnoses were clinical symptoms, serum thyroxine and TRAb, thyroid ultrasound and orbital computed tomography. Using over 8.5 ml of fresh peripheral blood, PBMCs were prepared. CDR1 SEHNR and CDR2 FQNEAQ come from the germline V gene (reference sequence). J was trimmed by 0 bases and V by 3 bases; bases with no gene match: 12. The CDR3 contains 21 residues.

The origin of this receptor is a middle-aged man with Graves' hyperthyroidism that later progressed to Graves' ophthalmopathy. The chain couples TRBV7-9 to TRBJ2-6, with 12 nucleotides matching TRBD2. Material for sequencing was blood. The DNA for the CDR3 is TGTGCCAGCAGCTTTACGAAACTAGCGGGAGGCCGTGACTCTGGGGCCAACGTCCTGACTTTC. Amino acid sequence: CASSFTKLAGGRDSGANVLTF.